These 20 T cell receptor beta chains share one sample of origin, sequenced in a study of cytomegalovirus exposure and HLA in healthy donors. With 60 Vbeta and 13 Jbeta primers, the PCR was carried out. Repertoires were generated with immunoSEQ multiplex PCR, while TCRdb's copy carries only in-frame clones and drops some. The repertoire has 150,000 to 200,000 clones, 75% to 85% of them found once; the top ten carry about 2.2%. The sample was PBMCs. These receptor sequences come from a woman aged 45 to 65 in good health and CMV-seronegative.

This clone appeared a single time. The chain has TRBV9 and TRBJ2-3; 9 bases fit TRBD2. The CDR3 runs to 16 residues. The germline gives CDR1 SGDLS, CDR2 YYNGEE. The ends lost 0 bases at V and 3 bases at J; junction bases unmatched: 5. CDR3 coding DNA: TGTGCCAGCAGCGTAGGCGCGGGGGGGCTTACAGATACGCAGTATTTT. As protein: CASSVGAGGLTDTQYF.

The genes are TRBV5-8 and TRBJ1-1, with TRBD1 matching over 8 bases. Germline values: CDR1 SGHTS, CDR2 YDEGEE. The CDR3 contains 16 residues. V lost 4 bases, J lost 2 bases, and 10 bases stayed unmatched. CDR3 sequence (DNA): TGTGCCAGCAGCAGCTTGTACAGGGGGGGAAACACTGAAGCTTTCTTT. Amino acids: CASSSLYRGGNTEAFF.

The genes are TRBV2 and TRBJ2-5; D unresolved. Germline CDR1 reads SNHLY; CDR2 reads FYNNEI. The CDR3 is made up of 13 amino acids. Trimming left V 8 bases short and J 5 bases short, with 15 bases between. CDR3 sequence (DNA): TGTGCCAGCGAGGTAATTCTGCGGGAGACCCAGTACTTC. It encodes CASEVILRETQYF.

V gene TRBV2 combines with J gene TRBJ2-1, with 13 bases aligning to TRBD2. Germline CDR1 is SNHLY and CDR2 is FYNNEI. V gave up 4 bases and J gave up 6 bases; unmatched junction bases: 6. This CDR3 region has 16 residues. Here the CDR3 reads CASSVPTSGRANEQFF. As DNA, the CDR3 is TGTGCCAGCAGTGTTCCCACTAGCGGGAGGGCCAATGAGCAGTTCTTC.

A remark on this clone: Other DNA variants within this sample encode the same CDR3. The chain joins TRBV18 to TRBJ2-5; D is uncertain. In germline, CDR1 is KGHSH, CDR2 LQKENI. CDR3 length: 13 residues. The V and J ends lost 3 bases and 2 bases respectively, with 7 bases between them. The CDR3 region has the DNA TGTGCCAGCTCACCTGGGCTTCAAGAGACCCAGTACTTC. Translating it yields CASSPGLQETQYF.

The chain couples TRBV14 to TRBJ2-2, with D uncertain. The CDR3 contains 13 residues. The V gene lost 0 bases and the J gene lost 4 bases, with 3 bases spanning the gap. CDR1 and CDR2 (germline): SGHDN, FVKESK. The CDR3 DNA is TGTGCCAGCAGCCAAGATCGCACCGGGGAGCTGTTTTTT. This codes for CASSQDRTGELFF.

This clone was found a few times. The chain couples TRBV19 to TRBJ2-6; 8 bases fit TRBD2. CDR1 is LNHDA and CDR2 is SQIVND in the germline V gene (reference sequence). V trimming: 3 bases; J trimming: 1 base; junction bases outside the gene matches: 8. This CDR3 comprises 18 residues. The CDR3: CASSIGRGGPSGANVLTF. The CDR3, as DNA: TGTGCCAGTAGTATCGGTCGGGGGGGACCGTCTGGGGCCAACGTCCTGACTTTC.

The chain is built from TRBV4-3 and TRBJ2-7; a possible D gene is TRBD2 (7 bases). V was trimmed by 6 bases and J by 0 bases, leaving 15 bases between them. Germline CDR1 and CDR2: LGHNA and YSLEER. The CDR3 extends over 15 amino acids. This CDR3 reads CASSQGRGDSYEQYF. The CDR3, as DNA: TGCGCCAGCAGTCAGGGGAGGGGGGACTCCTACGAGCAGTACTTC.

The chain recombines TRBV5-1 with TRBJ1-2; 9 bases agree with TRBD1. Germline values: CDR1 SGHRS, CDR2 YFSETQ. Trimming removed 3 bases from V and 6 bases from J; junction bases left unmatched: 6. CDR3 length: 14 amino acids. In nucleotides, the CDR3 is TGCGCCAGCAGCTCTAAACAGGGGGCGGATGGCTACACCTTC. The encoded protein is CASSSKQGADGYTF.

V gene TRBV28 combines with J gene TRBJ2-2; 8 bases agree with TRBD2. The CDR3 is made up of 17 amino acids. Germline assignment: CDR1 MDHEN and CDR2 SYDVKM. V lost 6 bases, J lost 4 bases, and 13 bases stayed unmatched. The CDR3 DNA reads as TGTGCCAGCAGCCGAAGAGTTGCGGGGGGCCCCACCGGGGAGCTGTTTTTT. This translates into CASSRRVAGGPTGELFF.

V usage is TRBV5-5 and J usage is TRBJ1-5; 9 bases fit TRBD1. This CDR3 region has 15 residues. CDR1 is SGHKS, CDR2 YYEKEE, per germline (reference sequence). V lost 3 bases to trimming and J lost 6 bases; unmatched junction nucleotides: 7. The CDR3 loop is CASSSTGGEAQPQHF. DNA of the CDR3: TGTGCCAGCAGCTCGACAGGGGGTGAGGCTCAGCCCCAGCATTTT. The variable domain in full, completed from reference TRBV5-5 and TRBJ1-5, reads DAGVTQSPTHLIKTRGQQVTLRCSPISGHKSVSWYQQVLGQGPQFIFQYYEKEERGRGNFPDRFSARQFPNYSSELNVNALLLGDSALYLCASSSTGGEAQPQHFGDGTRLSIL.

The chain recombines TRBV11-2 with TRBJ2-7; 13 positions match TRBD2. CDR3 size: 14 residues. Germline-derived CDR1 and CDR2 are SGHAT and FQNNGV. After removal of 5 bases from V and 6 bases from J, the junction contained 4 bases not matched to a gene. The CDR3 sequence: CASSAGLAGSEQYF. The CDR3 DNA reads TGTGCCAGCAGCGCGGGACTAGCGGGAAGCGAGCAGTACTTC.

The genes are TRBV27 and TRBJ2-2; possibly TRBD1 for D (6 bases). The germline CDR1 and CDR2 sequences are MNHEY and SMNVEV (reference sequence). The germline V and J ends were trimmed by 3 bases and 6 bases, with 17 bases remaining between them. The CDR3 is made up of 16 amino acids. CDR3 protein: CASSFRQERLPGELFF. DNA for the CDR3: TGTGCCAGCAGTTTTAGACAGGAGAGACTCCCCGGGGAGCTGTTTTTT.

This chain joins TRBV6-1 and TRBJ2-2, with 10 bases that match TRBD1. V was clipped by 7 bases and J by 1 base; unmatched bases: 3. The CDR3 runs 15 residues. Per germline, CDR1 MNHNS and CDR2 SASEGT. The CDR3 region is CASTGQGVNTGELFF. The CDR3 coding sequence is TGTGCCAGCACAGGACAGGGGGTGAACACCGGGGAGCTGTTTTTT.

The rearrangement links TRBV10-2 to TRBJ2-7; D gene ambiguous. V gave up 5 bases and J gave up 3 bases, with 14 bases separating them. The CDR3 runs 14 residues. CDR1 and CDR2 (germline): WSHSY, SAAADI. CDR3 loop: CASSLLGQRYEQYF. CDR3 coding DNA: TGCGCCAGCAGTCTGCTCGGTCAGCGCTACGAGCAGTACTTC.

This sequence joins TRBV4-3 and TRBJ2-2; the D gene is possibly TRBD2 (6 bases). The CDR3 spans 16 residues. CDR1 LGHNA and CDR2 YSLEER come from the germline V gene. Trimming cost V 0 bases and J 4 bases, with 12 bases left between them. The CDR3 DNA sequence: TGCGCCAGCAGCCAAGAACCGGGACTCAGCACCGGGGAGCTGTTTTTT. This translates into CASSQEPGLSTGELFF.

The V call is TRBV6-5, the J call TRBJ1-4, with 10 bases that match TRBD1. The CDR3 extends over 14 amino acids. Trimming removed 5 bases from V and 7 bases from J; junction bases left unmatched: 4. The germline V gene encodes CDR1 MNHEY and CDR2 SVGAGI. CDR3 sequence (DNA): TGTGCCAGCAGTCGCGGGACAGGGGCTGAAAAACTGTTTTTT. The encoded protein is CASSRGTGAEKLFF.

The J gene is TRBJ1-6, the V gene TRBV4-2; D possibly corresponds to TRBD1 (6 bases). CDR3 length: 15 amino acids. Germline V gene lookup returns CDR1 LGHNA and CDR2 YNFKEQ. With 0 bases removed from V and 13 bases from J, the gap between germline ends came to 16 bases. The CDR3 reads CASSQEGASPDPLHF. The DNA of the CDR3 is TGTGCCAGCAGCCAAGAGGGGGCCTCCCCGGACCCCCTCCACTTT.

The chain uses TRBV5-1 and TRBJ2-2; perhaps TRBD2 as D (5 bases). CDR3 length equals 15 residues. Germline V lookup: CDR1 SGHRS, CDR2 YFSETQ. V gave up 1 base and J gave up 6 bases, with 13 bases separating them. The DNA for the CDR3 is TGCGCCAGCAGCTTGCTTTTTCGGGGATCCGGGGAGCTGTTTTTT. It codes for CASSLLFRGSGELFF. Supplemented by reference TRBV5-1 and TRBJ2-2, the full variable domain reads KAGVTQTPRYLIKTRGQQVTLSCSPISGHRSVSWYQQTPGQGLQFLFEYFSETQRNKGNFPGRFSGRQFSNSRSEMNVSTLELGDSALYLCASSLLFRGSGELFFGEGSRLTVL.

The chain joins TRBV5-1 to TRBJ2-5; D gene uncertain. Germline assignment: CDR1 SGHRS and CDR2 YFSETQ. Trimming removed 0 bases from V and 9 bases from J, with 15 bases in between. This CDR3 has 14 amino acids. The CDR3 is CASSLADSEGAQYF. CDR3 DNA sequence: TGCGCCAGCAGCTTGGCCGACTCGGAAGGTGCCCAGTACTTC.